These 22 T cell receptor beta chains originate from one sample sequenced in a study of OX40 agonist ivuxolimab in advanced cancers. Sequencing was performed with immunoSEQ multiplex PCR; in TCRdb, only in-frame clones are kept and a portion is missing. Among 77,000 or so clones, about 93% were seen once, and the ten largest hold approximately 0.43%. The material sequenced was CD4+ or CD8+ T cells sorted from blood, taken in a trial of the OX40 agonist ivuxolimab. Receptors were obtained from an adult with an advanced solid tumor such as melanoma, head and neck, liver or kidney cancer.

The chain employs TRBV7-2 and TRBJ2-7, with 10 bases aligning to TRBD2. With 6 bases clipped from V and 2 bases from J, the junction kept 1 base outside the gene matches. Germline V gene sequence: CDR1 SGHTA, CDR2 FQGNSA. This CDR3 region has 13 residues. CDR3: CASRGLAAYEQYF. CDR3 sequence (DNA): TGTGCCAGCAGAGGACTAGCGGCCTACGAGCAGTACTTC. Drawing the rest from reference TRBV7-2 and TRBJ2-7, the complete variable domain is GAGVSQSPSNKVTEKGKDVELRCDPISGHTALYWYRQSLGQGLEFLIYFQGNSAPDKSGLPSDRFSAERTGGSVSTLTIQRTQQEDSAVYLCASRGLAAYEQYFGPGTRLTVT.

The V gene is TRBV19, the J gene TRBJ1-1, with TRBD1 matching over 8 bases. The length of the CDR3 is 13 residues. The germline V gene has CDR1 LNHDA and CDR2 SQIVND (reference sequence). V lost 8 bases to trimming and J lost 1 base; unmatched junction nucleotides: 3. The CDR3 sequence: CASRGQGNTEAFF. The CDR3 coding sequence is TGTGCCAGTCGAGGACAGGGGAACACTGAAGCTTTCTTT.

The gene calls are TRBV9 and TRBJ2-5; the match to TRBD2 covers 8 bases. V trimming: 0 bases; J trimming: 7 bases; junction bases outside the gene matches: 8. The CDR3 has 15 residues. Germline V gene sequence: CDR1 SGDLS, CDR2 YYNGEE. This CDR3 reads CASSVEAGAGGTQYF. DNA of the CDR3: TGTGCCAGCAGCGTAGAAGCGGGGGCCGGGGGGACCCAGTACTTC.

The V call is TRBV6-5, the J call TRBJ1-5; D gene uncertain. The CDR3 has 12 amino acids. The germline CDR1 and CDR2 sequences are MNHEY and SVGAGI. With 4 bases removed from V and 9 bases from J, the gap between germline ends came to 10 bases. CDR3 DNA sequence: TGTGCCAGCAGTTCCGCTGGTGGGCCCCAGCATTTT. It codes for CASSSAGGPQHF.

The CDR3 nucleotides read TGTGCCAGCAGCGGTGACGGGGGCTATGGCTACACCTTC. Translating it yields CASSGDGGYGYTF. V and J are TRBV4-2 and TRBJ1-2, with TRBD1 as a possible D gene (5 bases). Trimming left V 5 bases short and J 4 bases short, with 11 bases between. CDR3 length: 13 residues. Germline values: CDR1 LGHNA, CDR2 YNFKEQ.

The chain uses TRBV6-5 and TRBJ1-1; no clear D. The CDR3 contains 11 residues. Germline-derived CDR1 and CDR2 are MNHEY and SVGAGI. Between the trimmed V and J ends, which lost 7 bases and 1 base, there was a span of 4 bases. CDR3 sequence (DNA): TGTGCCAGCACCACGAACACTGAAGCTTTCTTT. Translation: CASTTNTEAFF.

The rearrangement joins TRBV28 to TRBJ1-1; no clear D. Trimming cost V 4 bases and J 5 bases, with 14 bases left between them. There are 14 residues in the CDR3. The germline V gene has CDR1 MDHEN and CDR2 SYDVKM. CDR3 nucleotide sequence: TGTGCCAGCAGTTCAGGACCCTGGAGGACTGAAGCTTTCTTT. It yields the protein CASSSGPWRTEAFF.

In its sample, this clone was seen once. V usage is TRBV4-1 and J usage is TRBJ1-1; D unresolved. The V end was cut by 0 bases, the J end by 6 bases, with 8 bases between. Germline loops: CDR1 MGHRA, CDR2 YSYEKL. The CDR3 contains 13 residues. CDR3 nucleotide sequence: TGCGCCAGCAGCCAAGAGGGAGGATCTGAAGCTTTCTTT. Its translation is CASSQEGGSEAFF.

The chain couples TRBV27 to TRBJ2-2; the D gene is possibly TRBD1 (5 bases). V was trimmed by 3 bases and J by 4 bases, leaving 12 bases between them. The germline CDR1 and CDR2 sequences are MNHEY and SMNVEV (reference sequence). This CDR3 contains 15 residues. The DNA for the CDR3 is TGTGCCAGCAGTTTCTCGACAGCAATCACCGGGGAGCTGTTTTTT. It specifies CASSFSTAITGELFF.

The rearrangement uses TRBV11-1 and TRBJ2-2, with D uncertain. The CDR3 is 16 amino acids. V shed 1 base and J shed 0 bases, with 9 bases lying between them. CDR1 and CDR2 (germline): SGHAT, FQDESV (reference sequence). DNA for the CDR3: TGTGCCAGCAGCTTAGGAAAGTTTGCGAACACCGGGGAGCTGTTTTTT. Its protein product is CASSLGKFANTGELFF.

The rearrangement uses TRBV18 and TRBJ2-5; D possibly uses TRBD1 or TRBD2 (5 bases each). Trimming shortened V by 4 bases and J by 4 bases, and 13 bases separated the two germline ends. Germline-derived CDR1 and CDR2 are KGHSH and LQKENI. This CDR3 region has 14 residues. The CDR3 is CASSLGVGGETQYF. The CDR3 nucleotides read TGTGCCAGCTCACTAGGGGTAGGAGGAGAGACCCAGTACTTC.

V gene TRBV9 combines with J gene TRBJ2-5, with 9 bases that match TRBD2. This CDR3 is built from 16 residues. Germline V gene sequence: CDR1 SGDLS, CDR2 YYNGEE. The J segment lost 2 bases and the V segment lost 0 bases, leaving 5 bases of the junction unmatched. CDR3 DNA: TGTGCCAGCAGCGTAGGGACTAGCGCGGAGCAAGAGACCCAGTACTTC. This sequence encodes CASSVGTSAEQETQYF.

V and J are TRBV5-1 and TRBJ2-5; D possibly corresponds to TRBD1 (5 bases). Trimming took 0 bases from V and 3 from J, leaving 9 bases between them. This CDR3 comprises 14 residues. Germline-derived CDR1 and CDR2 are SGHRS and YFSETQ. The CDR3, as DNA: TGCGCCAGCAGCTTGGGTGGGGCCGAAGAGACCCAGTACTTC. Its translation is CASSLGGAEETQYF.

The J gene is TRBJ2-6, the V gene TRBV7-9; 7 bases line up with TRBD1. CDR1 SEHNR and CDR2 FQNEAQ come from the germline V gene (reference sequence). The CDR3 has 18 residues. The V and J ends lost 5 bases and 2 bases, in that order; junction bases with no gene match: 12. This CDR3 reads CASSPLTGRSPGANVLTF. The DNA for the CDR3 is TGTGCCAGCAGCCCCCTGACAGGGCGCAGTCCTGGGGCCAACGTCCTGACTTTC.

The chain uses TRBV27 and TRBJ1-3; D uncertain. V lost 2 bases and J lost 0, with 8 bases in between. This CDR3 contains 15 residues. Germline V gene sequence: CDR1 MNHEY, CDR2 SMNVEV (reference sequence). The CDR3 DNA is TGTGCCAGCAGTTTAAGAACAGCCTCTGGAAACACCATATATTTT. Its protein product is CASSLRTASGNTIYF.

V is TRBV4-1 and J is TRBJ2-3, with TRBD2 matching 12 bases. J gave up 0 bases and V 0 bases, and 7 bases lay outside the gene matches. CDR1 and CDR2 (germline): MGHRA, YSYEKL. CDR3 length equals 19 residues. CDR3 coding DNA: TGCGCCAGCAGCCAAGATACCCTAGCGGGGGGGCCGAGCACAGATACGCAGTATTTT. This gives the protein CASSQDTLAGGPSTDTQYF.

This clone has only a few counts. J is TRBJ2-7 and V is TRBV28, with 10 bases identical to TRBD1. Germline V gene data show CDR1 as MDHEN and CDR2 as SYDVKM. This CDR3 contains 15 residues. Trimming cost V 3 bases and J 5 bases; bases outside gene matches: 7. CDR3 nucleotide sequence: TGTGCCAGCAGTTTTGGGGACAGGGGAGCCCACGAGCAGTACTTC. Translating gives CASSFGDRGAHEQYF.

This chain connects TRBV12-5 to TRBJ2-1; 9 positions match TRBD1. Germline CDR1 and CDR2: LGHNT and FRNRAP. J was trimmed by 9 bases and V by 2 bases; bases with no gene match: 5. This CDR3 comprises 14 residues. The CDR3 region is CASGLTGGLLEQFF. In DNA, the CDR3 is TGTGCTAGTGGTTTGACAGGGGGCTTACTTGAGCAGTTCTTC.

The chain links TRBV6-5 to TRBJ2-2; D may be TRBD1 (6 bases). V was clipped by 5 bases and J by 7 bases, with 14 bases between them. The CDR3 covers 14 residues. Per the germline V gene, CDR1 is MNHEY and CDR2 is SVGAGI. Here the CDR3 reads CASSQRQVRGELFF. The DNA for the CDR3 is TGTGCCAGCAGTCAACGACAGGTTCGCGGGGAGCTGTTTTTT.

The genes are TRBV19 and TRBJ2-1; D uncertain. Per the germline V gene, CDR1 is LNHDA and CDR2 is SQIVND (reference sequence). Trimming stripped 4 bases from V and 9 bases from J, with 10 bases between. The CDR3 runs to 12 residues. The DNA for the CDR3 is TGTGCCAGTAGTACCCTTAGTGGTGAGCAGTTCTTC. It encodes CASSTLSGEQFF.

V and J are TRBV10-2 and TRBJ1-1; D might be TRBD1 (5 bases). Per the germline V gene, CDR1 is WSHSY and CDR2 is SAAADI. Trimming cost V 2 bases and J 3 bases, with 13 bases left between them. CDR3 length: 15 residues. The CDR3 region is CASSEPGTEHTEAFF. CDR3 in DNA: TGCGCCAGCAGTGAGCCCGGGACGGAACACACTGAAGCTTTCTTT.

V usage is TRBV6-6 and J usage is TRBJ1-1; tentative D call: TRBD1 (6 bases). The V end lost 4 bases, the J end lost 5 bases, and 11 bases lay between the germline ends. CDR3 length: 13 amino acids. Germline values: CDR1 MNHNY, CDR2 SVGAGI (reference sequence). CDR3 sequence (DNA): TGTGCCAGCAGTTGGGGACATGAGACTGAAGCTTTCTTT. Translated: CASSWGHETEAFF.